This is a list of T cell receptor beta chains from one sample in a study of somatic mutations in cytotoxic T cells in rheumatoid arthritis. Profiling relied on immunoSEQ multiplex PCR, and the TCRdb table lists in-frame clones only, not all of them. The repertoire holds around 20,000 clones, under 85% seen once, with about an eighth in the top ten. The sample consisted of CD8+ T cells sorted from blood. These receptors originate from an adult with rheumatoid arthritis. The CDR3 runs from the conserved cysteine through the conserved F or W. D genes are given only for firm matches. Clone sizes are given selectively: once, few, many, or a class where the clone is expanded.

V,size,D,J,DNA,CDR3
TRBV7-8,once,NA,TRBJ2-7,TGTGCCAGCAGCCCAGGGACTCCCTCCTCCTACGAGCAGTACTTC,CASSPGTPSSYEQYF
TRBV7-9,NA,NA,TRBJ1-2,TGTGCCAGCAGCTTGGGAGGGGCAGGGAACCGTCCACGGGGCTACACCTTC,CASSLGGAGNRPRGYTF
TRBV12-5,once,NA,TRBJ2-7,TGTGCTAGTGGTTTGGTATACGAGCAGTACTTC,CASGLVYEQYF
TRBV7-9,NA,NA,TRBJ1-4,TGTGCCAGCAGCCGCGGTCGCATCACAGGGAATGAAAAACTGTTTTTT,CASSRGRITGNEKLFF
TRBV28,NA,NA,TRBJ2-5,TGTGCCAGCAGTTTGAGGGATCTAGCCCACGGGGAGACCCAGTACTTC,CASSLRDLAHGETQYF
TRBV27,NA,TRBD2,TRBJ2-1,TGTGCCAGCAGTTTAGCGGGAGCCCCCTACAATGAGCAGTTCTTC,CASSLAGAPYNEQFF
TRBV10-3,NA,NA,TRBJ1-6,TGTGCCATCAGTGAGAGGGCAGCCCAAAATTCACCCCTCCACTTT,CAISERAAQNSPLHF
TRBV7-3,NA,NA,TRBJ2-5,TGTGCCAGCAGCTTAACGGGCGGGCAAGAGACCCAGTACTTC,CASSLTGGQETQYF
TRBV27,NA,TRBD2,TRBJ2-7,TGTGCCAGCAGTACACCACTAGCGGGAGCCTACGAGCAGTACTTC,CASSTPLAGAYEQYF
TRBV7-9,NA,NA,TRBJ1-5,TGTGCCATCTCAATGGAAAGCAATCAGCCCCAGCATTTT,CAISMESNQPQHF
TRBV7-9,NA,NA,TRBJ2-2,TGTGCCAGCAGCTTAGATCGAGTGGATTTGGACACCGGGGAGCTGTTTTTT,CASSLDRVDLDTGELFF
TRBV13,NA,NA,TRBJ1-1,TGTGCCAGCAGCTTAGGGCGCGGGGAAGCTTTCTTT,CASSLGRGEAFF
TRBV14,NA,NA,TRBJ2-3,TGTGCCAGCAGCCAGACCTGGACACCTTCTAGCACAGATACGCAGTATTTT,CASSQTWTPSSTDTQYF
TRBV7-8,NA,NA,TRBJ1-1,TGTGCCAGCAGCTTAGCACAGTTCACTGAAGCTTTCTTT,CASSLAQFTEAFF
TRBV4-1,NA,NA,TRBJ1-5,TGCGCCAGCAGCCCGGGCCCACTCAATCAGCCCCAGCATTTT,CASSPGPLNQPQHF
TRBV25-1,NA,TRBD2,TRBJ2-2,TGTGCCAGCAGCAGACTAGCGGGGCGCGGGGAGCTGTTTTTT,CASSRLAGRGELFF
TRBV15,NA,NA,TRBJ2-5,TGTGCCACCAGCCCGGCGAGGGGGGACGAGACCCAGTACTTC,CATSPARGDETQYF
TRBV4-3,NA,NA,TRBJ2-1,TGCGCCAGCAGCCCCCGACTCCAGCGGGACAACAATGAGCAGTTCTTC,CASSPRLQRDNNEQFF
TRBV9,NA,TRBD2,TRBJ2-5,TGTGCCAGCAGCCTTGGAGCGGGAGGGCCGGCAGAGACCCAGTACTTC,CASSLGAGGPAETQYF
TRBV5-4,NA,TRBD1,TRBJ1-2,TGTGCCAGCAGCTATCTCCGGGACAGGGTGGGTGGCTACACCTTC,CASSYLRDRVGGYTF
TRBV9,NA,TRBD2,TRBJ2-1,TGTGCCAGCAGCCCGCGGGGGGGCCTCTCTGGTAGTGAGCAGTTCTTC,CASSPRGGLSGSEQFF
TRBV4-1,few,TRBD2,TRBJ2-7,TGCGCCACCGCCATGGGACTAGCGGATACCTACGAGCAGTACTTC,CATAMGLADTYEQYF
TRBV9,NA,NA,TRBJ1-2,TGTGCCAGCAGCGTCGGACGAGGATTCACCTTC,CASSVGRGFTF
TRBV6-1,NA,NA,TRBJ2-3,TGTGCCAGCAGTGTTTGGGGGACTAGCACAGATACGCAGTATTTT,CASSVWGTSTDTQYF
TRBV5-1,NA,NA,TRBJ2-5,TGCGCCAGCGGACCGGGCCTCCAAGAGACCCAGTACTTC,CASGPGLQETQYF
TRBV19,NA,TRBD2,TRBJ2-1,TGTGCCAGTAGCCTGACTAGCGGGACCTTCCGGGGCAATGAGCAGTTCTTC,CASSLTSGTFRGNEQFF
TRBV27,NA,NA,TRBJ1-2,TGTGCCAGCAGCCCAGGGCGCCTCTATGGCTACACCTTC,CASSPGRLYGYTF
TRBV5-6,NA,TRBD1,TRBJ1-1,TGTGCCAGCAGCCCCGGACAGGGTGAAGCTTTCTTT,CASSPGQGEAFF
TRBV4-3,NA,NA,TRBJ2-1,TGCGCCAGCAGCCAAGCCCCGGGCGGCGTTTCCTACAATGAGCAGTTCTTC,CASSQAPGGVSYNEQFF
TRBV18,NA,TRBD1,TRBJ1-2,TGTGCCAGCTCTGGCCAGGGGGCGCTTGCGACGTTTGGGTATGGCTACACCTTC,CASSGQGALATFGYGYTF
TRBV12-5,NA,NA,TRBJ1-1,TGTGCTAGTGGTTTGGAGGGGAGGACTGAAGCTTTCTTT,CASGLEGRTEAFF
TRBV18,few,NA,TRBJ1-5,TGTGCCAGCTCACCGCCAGGGACGCATCAGCCCCAGCATTTT,CASSPPGTHQPQHF
TRBV30,NA,NA,TRBJ1-2,TGTGCCTGGAGTGTAAAGAACTCTAACTATGGCTACACCTTC,CAWSVKNSNYGYTF
TRBV25-1,NA,NA,TRBJ1-1,TGTGCCAGCAGCCTGGGACACCCGAACACTGAAGCTTTCTTT,CASSLGHPNTEAFF
TRBV7-2,NA,TRBD1,TRBJ1-2,TGTGCCAGCAGCTTGGGAGTCGGGACAGCAAACTATGGCTACACCTTC,CASSLGVGTANYGYTF
TRBV9,NA,TRBD1,TRBJ1-2,TGTGCCAGCAGCGTAGGTAGAGGGGGCAGCTATGGCTACACCTTC,CASSVGRGGSYGYTF
TRBV5-4,NA,NA,TRBJ1-2,TGTGCCAGCTCCGAGGGCCGGGTAAGCGGCTACACCTTC,CASSEGRVSGYTF
TRBV4-1,NA,NA,TRBJ2-3,TGCGCCAGCAGCCCGGCAGCGCGAAGCACAGATACGCAGTATTTT,CASSPAARSTDTQYF
TRBV28,NA,NA,TRBJ2-5,TGTGCCAGCAGTAGACCTTTCGAGACCCAGTACTTC,CASSRPFETQYF
TRBV6-1,NA,NA,TRBJ1-4,TGTGCCAGCAGTGGGACCGTGGGGGCAACTAATGAAAAACTGTTTTTT,CASSGTVGATNEKLFF
TRBV7-8,NA,NA,TRBJ2-1,TGTGCCAGCAGCTTAAACAGCCCCAGCCCCTACAATGAGCAGTTCTTC,CASSLNSPSPYNEQFF
TRBV11-3,NA,NA,TRBJ2-7,TGTGCCAGCAGCAGGGGGGGGACCGACGAGCAGTACTTC,CASSRGGTDEQYF
TRBV28,NA,NA,TRBJ2-1,TGTGCCAGCACCAACCGGCGTACCCCCTACAATGAGCAGTTCTTC,CASTNRRTPYNEQFF